This T cell receptor (beta chain) was identified during a study of T cells after somatic rescue of genetic block. Deletions cut 6 bases from V and 2 bases from J, with 16 bases between. Per germline, CDR1 MNHNS and CDR2 SASEGT. CDR3 length: 15 residues. The protocol was immunoSEQ multiplex PCR, while the TCRdb copy is restricted to in-frame clones and leaves out a portion. The table includes 13,000 or so clones, around 72% detected once. The rearrangement joins TRBV6-1 to TRBJ1-2, with a possible D match to TRBD1 (5 bases). The sample taken for sequencing was peripheral blood mononuclear cells (PBMCs). This TCR was recovered from a boy between 10 and 17 years old. CDR3 bases: TGTGCCAGCAGAGGGGCGGAGGGAGAAAACTATGGCTACACCTTC. Protein product: CASRGAEGENYGYTF.